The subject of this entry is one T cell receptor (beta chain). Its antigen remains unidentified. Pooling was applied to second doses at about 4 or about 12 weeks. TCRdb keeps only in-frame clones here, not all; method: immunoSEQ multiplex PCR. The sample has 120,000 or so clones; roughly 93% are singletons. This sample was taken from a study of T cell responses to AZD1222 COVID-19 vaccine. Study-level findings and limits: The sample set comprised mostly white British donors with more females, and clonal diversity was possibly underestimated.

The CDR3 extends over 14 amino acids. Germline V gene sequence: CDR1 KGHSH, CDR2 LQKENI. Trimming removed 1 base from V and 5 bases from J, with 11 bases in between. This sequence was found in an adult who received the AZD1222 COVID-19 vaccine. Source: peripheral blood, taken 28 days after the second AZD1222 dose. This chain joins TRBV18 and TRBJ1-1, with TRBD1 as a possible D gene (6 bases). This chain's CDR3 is CASSPLDSGTEAFF. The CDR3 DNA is TGTGCCAGCTCACCACTGGACAGTGGGACTGAAGCTTTCTTT.